This T cell receptor (beta chain) was recorded in a study of blood T cell repertoires in COVID-19. CDR3 length: 16 residues. With 0 bases removed from V and 2 bases from J, the gap between germline ends came to 13 bases. Germline loops: CDR1 LNHDA, CDR2 SQIVND (reference sequence). Generated by immunoSEQ multiplex PCR, the TCRdb table keeps only in-frame clones and is missing some. The sample has around 100,000 clones, 82% seen once; the top ten hold about 5%. Specimen: peripheral blood. This clonotype was sampled from a man in his 60s with acute or convalescent COVID-19. The rearrangement links TRBV19 to TRBJ2-5, with D perhaps TRBD2 (6 bases). DNA of the CDR3: TGTGCCAGTAGTATAGAAGGCGCGGGACTGCAAGAGACCCAGTACTTC. Encoded protein: CASSIEGAGLQETQYF.